Listed below are T cell receptor beta chains from one sample, sequenced in a study of T cells after yellow fever vaccination. MiXCR, run by TCRdb on the 5' RACE reads, gives a single entry per CDR3 protein. The sample yields about 220,000 distinct CDR3 sequences, approximately 3.3% seen once. Source: CD4+ T cells sorted from PBMCs, taken 10 days after the yellow fever booster vaccination. These receptors came from a man aged 18 to 35 who received the YFV17D yellow fever vaccine. Both conserved end residues are part of each CDR3. The D gene is left open where the match is weak. For some rows the clone size is stated as once, few or many, or as a class when expanded; others skip it.

>TRBJ2-1|many|TRBD1|TRBV5-1
CASSKPGTGGLNEQFF
TGCGCCAGCAGTAAGCCGGGGACAGGGGGTTTGAATGAGCAGTTCTTC
>TRBJ1-1|-|TRBD1|TRBV7-2
CASSLAGTVNTEAFF
TGTGCCAGCAGCTTAGCCGGGACAGTGAACACTGAAGCTTTCTTT
>TRBJ2-5|-|-|TRBV30
CAWSRTLPGETQYF
TGTGCCTGGAGTCGAACCCTGCCCGGGGAGACCCAGTACTTC
>TRBJ2-3|many|TRBD2|TRBV4-3
CASSHHRTSAESRDTQYF
TGCGCCAGCAGCCATCACCGGACTAGCGCAGAGTCGAGAGATACGCAGTATTTT
>TRBJ1-4|many|-|TRBV5-1
CASSLVGTANEKLFF
TGCGCCAGCAGTTTGGTCGGTACCGCGAATGAAAAACTGTTTTTT
>TRBJ2-1|many|TRBD2|TRBV20-1
CSAVRRGGFSEQFF
TGCAGTGCCGTTCGGCGGGGGGGCTTCTCTGAGCAGTTCTTC
>TRBJ2-7|many|-|TRBV18
CASSPSTQSYEQYF
TGTGCCAGCTCACCATCTACACAATCCTACGAGCAGTACTTC
>TRBJ1-2|many|-|TRBV5-5
CASSHDAAGRRGYTF
TGTGCCAGCAGCCACGACGCGGCGGGGCGGAGAGGCTACACCTTC
>TRBJ1-2|many|-|TRBV4-1
CASSQIRGARTF
TGCGCCAGCAGCCAAATACGGGGGGCCCGCACCTTC
>TRBJ1-4|few|-|TRBV18
CASSPPNPRAPNEKLFF
TGTGCCAGCTCACCACCTAATCCCAGGGCGCCTAATGAAAAACTGTTTTTT
>TRBJ1-1|many|-|TRBV5-1
CASSFWGGGQNTEAFF
TGCGCCAGCAGCTTCTGGGGAGGAGGGCAGAACACTGAAGCTTTCTTT
>TRBJ2-3|few|TRBD1|TRBV12-3/TRBV12-4
CASNPDRVTDTQYF
TGTGCCAGCAATCCCGACAGGGTCACAGATACGCAGTATTTT
>TRBJ1-1|-|-|TRBV6-1
CASSEVYGTEAFF
TGTGCCAGCAGTGAAGTGTACGGGACTGAAGCTTTCTTT
>TRBJ2-1|few|TRBD2|TRBV4-2
CASSQVGAGGEEQFF
TGTGCCAGCAGCCAAGTAGGGGCGGGGGGAGAAGAGCAGTTCTTC
>TRBJ2-1|-|TRBD2|TRBV27
CASSLFGGATYNEQFF
TGTGCCAGCAGTTTATTCGGGGGGGCCACTTACAATGAGCAGTTCTTC
>TRBJ2-1|few|-|TRBV25-1
CASSDLLGTGEEQFF
TGTGCCAGCAGTGATCTATTAGGTACAGGCGAAGAGCAGTTCTTC